A selection of T cell receptor beta chains follows, all from one sample in a study of T cell responses to AZD1222 COVID-19 vaccine. Clones were read by immunoSEQ multiplex PCR, and TCRdb kept only the in-frame ones, dropping some. The sample shows 100,000 or so clones, about 89% of them seen only once. The sequencing used peripheral blood, collected 28 days after the second AZD1222 dose. All receptors derive from an adult who received the AZD1222 COVID-19 vaccine. Each CDR3 is given with its conserved first and last residue. A D gene is named only where the DNA matches it firmly. A clone size is listed for some rows: how often the clone was seen (once, few, many), or a class if it is expanded.

d_call: NA; j_call: TRBJ1-4; v_call: TRBV7-9; clone_size: once; cdr3_aa: CASSGRGSILFF; cdr3_nt: TGTGCCAGCAGCGGTAGGGGGTCGATACTGTTTTTT
d_call: NA; j_call: TRBJ2-3; v_call: TRBV25-1; clone_size: NA; cdr3_aa: CASSASGVTDTQYF; cdr3_nt: TGTGCCAGCAGTGCTTCAGGGGTCACAGATACGCAGTATTTT
d_call: NA; j_call: TRBJ2-5; v_call: TRBV6-1; clone_size: few; cdr3_aa: CASSEQGGIQETQYF; cdr3_nt: TGTGCCAGCAGTGAACAGGGGGGGATTCAAGAGACCCAGTACTTC
d_call: NA; j_call: TRBJ1-1; v_call: TRBV11-1; clone_size: NA; cdr3_aa: CASSPKRAPNTEAFF; cdr3_nt: TGTGCCAGCAGCCCAAAGAGGGCACCGAACACTGAAGCTTTCTTT
d_call: NA; j_call: TRBJ2-7; v_call: TRBV7-2; clone_size: NA; cdr3_aa: CASSPLASYEQYF; cdr3_nt: TGTGCCAGCAGCCCACTCGCGAGCTACGAGCAGTACTTC
d_call: NA; j_call: TRBJ1-2; v_call: TRBV19; clone_size: NA; cdr3_aa: CASSIVAGATGYTF; cdr3_nt: TGTGCCAGTAGTATAGTCGCAGGGGCGACCGGCTACACCTTC
d_call: NA; j_call: TRBJ1-1; v_call: TRBV7-9; clone_size: NA; cdr3_aa: CASSGVRTDNTEAFF; cdr3_nt: TGTGCCAGCAGCGGGGTGAGGACAGATAACACTGAAGCTTTCTTT
d_call: NA; j_call: TRBJ1-5; v_call: TRBV6-2/TRBV6-3; clone_size: NA; cdr3_aa: CASSYSIRDSLQPQHF; cdr3_nt: TGTGCCAGCAGTTACTCGATCCGGGACTCCCTCCAGCCCCAGCATTTT
d_call: TRBD1; j_call: TRBJ1-2; v_call: TRBV18; clone_size: NA; cdr3_aa: CASSPKDRGAYGYTF; cdr3_nt: TGTGCCAGCTCACCGAAGGACAGGGGCGCCTATGGCTACACCTTC
d_call: NA; j_call: TRBJ2-5; v_call: TRBV5-1; clone_size: once; cdr3_aa: CASSLWGEETQYF; cdr3_nt: TGCGCCAGCAGCTTGTGGGGGGAAGAGACCCAGTACTTC
d_call: NA; j_call: TRBJ2-1; v_call: TRBV19; clone_size: NA; cdr3_aa: CASSIDRGDEQFF; cdr3_nt: TGTGCCAGTAGTATAGATCGCGGAGATGAGCAGTTCTTC
d_call: NA; j_call: TRBJ2-2; v_call: TRBV27; clone_size: once; cdr3_aa: CASSFGGALTGELFF; cdr3_nt: TGTGCCAGCAGTTTTGGGGGGGCGCTGACCGGGGAGCTGTTTTTT
d_call: NA; j_call: TRBJ1-5; v_call: TRBV19; clone_size: NA; cdr3_aa: CASSITFQEPQHF; cdr3_nt: TGTGCCAGTAGTATTACCTTCCAAGAGCCCCAGCATTTT
d_call: NA; j_call: TRBJ2-5; v_call: TRBV29-1; clone_size: NA; cdr3_aa: CSSGPGLETQYF; cdr3_nt: TGCAGCTCTGGGCCGGGTTTGGAGACCCAGTACTTC
d_call: TRBD2; j_call: TRBJ2-3; v_call: TRBV2; clone_size: NA; cdr3_aa: CASRSRGGTDTQYF; cdr3_nt: TGTGCCAGCAGATCCCGGGGGGGAACAGATACGCAGTATTTT